Below, 18 T cell receptor beta chains from the same sample are listed, as sequenced in a study of radiotherapy plus CTLA-4 blockade in lung cancer. Method: immunoSEQ multiplex PCR; TCRdb's copy keeps in-frame clones and lacks some. The table includes about 91,000 clones, around 72% detected once. Sequencing was performed on peripheral blood, taken from a patient treated with radiotherapy plus ipilimumab. The receptor source for this set is a human donor with non-small cell lung cancer that progressed on radiotherapy plus ipilimumab.

The rearrangement uses TRBV10-3 and TRBJ2-7; 9 positions match TRBD2. This CDR3 is 15 amino acids long. Trimming at V came to 3 bases and at J to 4 bases, leaving 7 bases not matched to a gene. Germline CDR1 ENHRY, CDR2 SYGVKD. CDR3: CAISDPSGRSYEQYF. The CDR3 DNA sequence: TGTGCCATCAGTGACCCCAGCGGGAGGTCTTACGAGCAGTACTTC.

V and J are TRBV16 and TRBJ1-2; D is uncertain. Looked up from germline, CDR1 is KGHSY and CDR2 is FQNENV. V lost 4 bases, J lost 8 bases, and 14 bases lay in between. The CDR3 runs to 13 residues. This CDR3 reads CASSPSPLGGYTF. The CDR3 DNA is TGTGCCAGCAGCCCCTCCCCCTTGGGCGGCTACACCTTC. Combining the CDR3 with reference TRBV16 and TRBJ1-2 gives the whole variable domain GEEVAQTPKHLVRGEGQKAKLYCAPIKGHSYVFWYQQVLKNEFKFLISFQNENVFDETGMPKERFSAKCLPNSPCSLEIQATKLEDSAVYFCASSPSPLGGYTFGSGTRLTVV.

The gene calls are TRBV11-2 and TRBJ2-7, with TRBD2 as a possible D gene (6 bases). Between the trimmed V and J ends, which lost 5 bases and 3 bases, there was a span of 20 bases. The germline V gene has CDR1 SGHAT and CDR2 FQNNGV. The CDR3 totals 16 residues. CDR3 sequence reads: CASSPARGKEGYEQYF. The CDR3 DNA is TGTGCCAGCAGCCCCGCCCGGGGGAAGGAAGGCTACGAGCAGTACTTC.

The gene calls are TRBV6-6 and TRBJ1-1; D might be TRBD1 (6 bases). The CDR3 runs 13 residues. The V gene's germline CDR1 is MNHNY and CDR2 SVGAGI (reference sequence). Trimming shortened V by 6 bases and J by 6 bases, and 14 bases separated the two germline ends. CDR3 in amino acids: CASSQDSAAEAFF. CDR3 bases: TGTGCCAGCAGCCAGGACAGCGCCGCTGAAGCTTTCTTT.

The chain carries TRBV5-1 and TRBJ2-7; 10 bases map to TRBD2. Germline CDR1 SGHRS, CDR2 YFSETQ. The CDR3 has 15 amino acids. Trimming cost V 5 bases and J 4 bases; bases outside gene matches: 9. The CDR3 reads CASSDLAGVGYEQYF. For the CDR3, the DNA is TGCGCCAGCAGTGACCTAGCGGGAGTTGGGTACGAGCAGTACTTC.

V is TRBV5-1 and J is TRBJ1-4; D ambiguous. The germline CDR1 and CDR2 sequences are SGHRS and YFSETQ. The CDR3 is 15 amino acids. V was clipped by 4 bases and J by 4 bases, with 14 bases between them. The CDR3 DNA reads TGCGCCAGCAGCCCCCTACCTGGGCGTAATGAAAAACTGTTTTTT. Encoded protein: CASSPLPGRNEKLFF. The full variable domain, with the rest looked up from reference TRBV5-1 and TRBJ1-4, is KAGVTQTPRYLIKTRGQQVTLSCSPISGHRSVSWYQQTPGQGLQFLFEYFSETQRNKGNFPGRFSGRQFSNSRSEMNVSTLELGDSALYLCASSPLPGRNEKLFFGSGTQLSVL.

This clone was counted only a few times. This chain connects TRBV11-1 to TRBJ1-3; possible D gene TRBD1, 6 bases. The V and J ends lost 4 bases and 4 bases respectively, with 14 bases between them. CDR1 SGHAT and CDR2 FQDESV come from the germline V gene (reference sequence). The CDR3 spans 15 residues. The CDR3 is CASSSRGTFGNTIYF. In DNA, the CDR3 is TGTGCCAGCAGCTCCAGGGGAACCTTCGGAAACACCATATATTTT.

V usage is TRBV5-4 and J usage is TRBJ2-7; 11 nucleotides agree with TRBD1. The V segment lost 4 bases and the J segment 3 bases; nucleotides outside the gene matches: 6. The CDR3 runs 15 residues. Germline lookup yields CDR1 SGHNT and CDR2 YYREEE (reference sequence). The DNA for the CDR3 is TGTGCCAGCAGCGGGGGGACAGGGGGGAACTACGAGCAGTACTTC. Its protein product is CASSGGTGGNYEQYF.

V usage is TRBV18 and J usage is TRBJ1-1; possible D gene TRBD1, 5 bases. This CDR3 has 15 amino acids. Trimming stripped 3 bases from V and 7 bases from J, with 18 bases between. Germline V gives CDR1 KGHSH, CDR2 LQKENI. The CDR3 is CASSPRGSAEGEAFF. The DNA of the CDR3 is TGTGCCAGCTCACCGCGGGGGTCCGCCGAGGGTGAAGCTTTCTTT.

V usage is TRBV9 and J usage is TRBJ2-5, with D possibly matching TRBD2 (6 bases). Germline values: CDR1 SGDLS, CDR2 YYNGEE. This CDR3 comprises 15 residues. V was pared by 4 bases and J by 1 base, with 14 bases between. CDR3 protein: CASSPHSGLQETQYF. The CDR3 DNA reads as TGTGCCAGCAGCCCGCATAGCGGCCTCCAAGAGACCCAGTACTTC.

The J gene is TRBJ1-2, the V gene TRBV2, with 9 bases identical to TRBD1. The CDR3 consists of 14 residues. In germline, CDR1 is SNHLY, CDR2 FYNNEI. The trim removed 4 bases at V and 4 bases at J, leaving 4 bases unmatched. CDR3 DNA: TGTGCCAGCAGTGGGACAGGGGTTGCCTATGGCTACACCTTC. Translated, it gives CASSGTGVAYGYTF.

The J gene is TRBJ2-2, the V gene TRBV28, with 7 bases lining up with TRBD1. In germline, CDR1 is MDHEN, CDR2 SYDVKM. The CDR3 loop spans 12 amino acids. Trimming cost V 6 bases and J 9 bases; bases outside gene matches: 4. This chain's CDR3 is CASSPTGWELFF. The CDR3 coding sequence is TGTGCCAGCAGCCCGACAGGGTGGGAGCTGTTTTTT. The full variable domain, in which reference TRBV28 and TRBJ2-2 provide the parts outside the CDR3, is DVKVTQSSRYLVKRTGEKVFLECVQDMDHENMFWYRQDPGLGLRLIYFSYDVKMKEKGDIPEGYSVSREKKERFSLILESASTNQTSMYLCASSPTGWELFFGEGSRLTVL.

Turning to this clone: Relative to the germline gene, one junction end is altered; a read error may explain this. The chain recombines TRBV7-3 with TRBJ2-4; TRBD1 agrees at 7 bases. The CDR3 sequence is 13 residues long. Germline CDR1 reads SGHTA; CDR2 reads FQGTGA. The CDR3 coding sequence is TGTGCCAACAGCACCGACAGGGACAACATTCAGTACTTC. This codes for CANSTDRDNIQYF.

This clone was seen a few times. The V call is TRBV2, the J call TRBJ1-3; no firm D call. This CDR3 region has 14 residues. Trimming cost V 6 bases and J 2 bases, with 11 bases left between them. The germline V gene encodes CDR1 SNHLY and CDR2 FYNNEI. In nucleotides, the CDR3 is TGTGCCAGCAGGAGTGATCTAGCTGGAAACACCATATATTTT. This encodes CASRSDLAGNTIYF.

This chain links TRBV6-5 with TRBJ2-5, with 9 bases that match TRBD1. J lost 4 bases, V lost 6 bases, and 3 bases had no gene match. The CDR3 consists of 13 residues. The V gene's germline CDR1 is MNHEY and CDR2 SVGAGI. The CDR3 DNA follows: TGTGCCAGCAGCCGGGGACAGGGAGAGACCCAGTACTTC. This translates into CASSRGQGETQYF.

V usage is TRBV4-1 and J usage is TRBJ2-2; D unclear. V lost 0 bases and J 2 bases, leaving 7 bases between the germline ends. The CDR3 runs 15 residues. Germline loops: CDR1 MGHRA, CDR2 YSYEKL. CDR3 nucleotide sequence: TGCGCCAGCAGCCAAGATTACTACAACACCGGGGAGCTGTTTTTT. Translating gives CASSQDYYNTGELFF.

This chain connects TRBV5-1 to TRBJ1-1; perhaps TRBD1 as D (6 bases). The V gene's germline CDR1 is SGHRS and CDR2 YFSETQ. The CDR3 consists of 13 residues. The ends were cut back, 0 bases at V and 5 bases at J, with 8 bases in the middle. CDR3 bases: TGCGCCAGCAGCTTGGGGAGGGGGACTGAAGCTTTCTTT. As protein: CASSLGRGTEAFF.

The chain is built from TRBV5-4 and TRBJ2-7; 10 nucleotides match TRBD2. Per germline, CDR1 SGHNT and CDR2 YYREEE (reference sequence). Germline trimming cut 0 bases from V and 6 bases from J; bases unmatched to any gene: 3. CDR3 length: 14 residues. CDR3 nucleotide sequence: TGTGCCAGCAGCTTGGAAAGCGGGGGGGTCGAGCAGTACTTC. Translating it yields CASSLESGGVEQYF. The full variable domain, completed using reference TRBV5-4 and TRBJ2-7, is ETGVTQSPTHLIKTRGQQVTLRCSSQSGHNTVSWYQQALGQGPQFIFQYYREEENGRGNFPPRFSGLQFPNYSSELNVNALELDDSALYLCASSLESGGVEQYFGPGTRLTVT.